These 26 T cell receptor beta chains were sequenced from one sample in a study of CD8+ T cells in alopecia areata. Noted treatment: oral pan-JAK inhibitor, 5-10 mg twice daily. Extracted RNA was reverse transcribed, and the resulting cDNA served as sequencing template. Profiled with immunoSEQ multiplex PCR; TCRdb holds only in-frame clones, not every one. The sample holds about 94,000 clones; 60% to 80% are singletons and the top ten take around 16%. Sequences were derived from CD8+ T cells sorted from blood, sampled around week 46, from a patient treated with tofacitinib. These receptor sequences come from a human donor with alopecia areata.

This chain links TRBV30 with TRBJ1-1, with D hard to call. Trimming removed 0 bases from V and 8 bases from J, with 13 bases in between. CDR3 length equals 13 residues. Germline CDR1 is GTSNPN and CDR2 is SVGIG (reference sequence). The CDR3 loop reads CAWSVIYGVEAFF. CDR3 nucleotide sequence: TGTGCCTGGAGTGTAATTTATGGTGTCGAAGCTTTCTTT.

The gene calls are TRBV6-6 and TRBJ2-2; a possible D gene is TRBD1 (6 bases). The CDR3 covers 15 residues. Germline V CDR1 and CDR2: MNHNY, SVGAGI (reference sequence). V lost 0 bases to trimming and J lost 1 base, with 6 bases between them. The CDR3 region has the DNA TGTGCCAGCAGTTACTCGACAGGGAACACCGGGGAGCTGTTTTTT. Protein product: CASSYSTGNTGELFF.

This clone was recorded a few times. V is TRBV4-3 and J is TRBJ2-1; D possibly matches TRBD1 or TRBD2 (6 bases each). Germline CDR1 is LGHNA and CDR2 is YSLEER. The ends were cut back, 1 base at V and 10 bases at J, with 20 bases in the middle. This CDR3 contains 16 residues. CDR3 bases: TGCGCCAGCAGCCAAGTATTCGGGGGCAGTAATCACGAGCAGTTCTTC. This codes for CASSQVFGGSNHEQFF.

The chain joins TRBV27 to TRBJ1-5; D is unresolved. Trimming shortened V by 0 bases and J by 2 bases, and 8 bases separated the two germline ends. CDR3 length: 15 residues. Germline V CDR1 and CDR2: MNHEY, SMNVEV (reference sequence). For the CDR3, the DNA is TGTGCCAGCAGTTTATCTGGTGATGGCAATCAGCCCCAGCATTTT. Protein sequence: CASSLSGDGNQPQHF.

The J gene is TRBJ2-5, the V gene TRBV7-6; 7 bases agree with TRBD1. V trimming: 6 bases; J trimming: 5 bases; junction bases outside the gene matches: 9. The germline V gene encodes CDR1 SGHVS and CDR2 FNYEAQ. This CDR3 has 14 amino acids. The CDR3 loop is CASRPGQPGETQYF. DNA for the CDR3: TGTGCCAGCAGACCGGGACAGCCCGGCGAGACCCAGTACTTC.

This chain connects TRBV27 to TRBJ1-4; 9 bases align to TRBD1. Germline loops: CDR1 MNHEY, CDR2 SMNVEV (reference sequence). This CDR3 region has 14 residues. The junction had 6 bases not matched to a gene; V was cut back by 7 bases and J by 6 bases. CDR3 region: CASKNWDRDEKLFF. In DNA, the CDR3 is TGTGCCAGCAAGAACTGGGACAGGGATGAAAAACTGTTTTTT.

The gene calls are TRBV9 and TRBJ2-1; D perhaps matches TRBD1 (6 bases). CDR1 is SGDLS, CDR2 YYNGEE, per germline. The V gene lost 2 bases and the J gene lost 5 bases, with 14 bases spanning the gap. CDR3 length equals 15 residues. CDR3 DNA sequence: TGTGCCAGCAGCGTCGGTGGGGGCATCGACAATGAGCAGTTCTTC. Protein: CASSVGGGIDNEQFF.

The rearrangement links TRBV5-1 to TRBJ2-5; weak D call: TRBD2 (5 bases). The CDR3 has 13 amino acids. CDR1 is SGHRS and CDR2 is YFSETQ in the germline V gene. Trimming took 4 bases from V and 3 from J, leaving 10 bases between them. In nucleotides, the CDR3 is TGCGCCAGCAGCCTTTCGCGGGAAGAGACCCAGTACTTC. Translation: CASSLSREETQYF.

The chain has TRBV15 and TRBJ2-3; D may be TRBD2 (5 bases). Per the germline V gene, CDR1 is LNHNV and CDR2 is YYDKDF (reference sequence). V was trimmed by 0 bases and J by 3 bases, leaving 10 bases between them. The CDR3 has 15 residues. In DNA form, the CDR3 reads TGTGCCACCAGCAGAGAGGGAGCGGCGACAGATACGCAGTATTTT. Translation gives CATSREGAATDTQYF.

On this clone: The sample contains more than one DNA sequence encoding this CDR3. The DNA for the CDR3 is TGTGCCAGCAGCTCCACTTACGAGCAGTACTTC. Encoded protein: CASSSTYEQYF. V is TRBV7-9 and J is TRBJ2-7, with D unresolved. The CDR3 is 11 amino acids. Deletions cut 4 bases from V and 4 bases from J, with 5 bases between. Germline V gene data show CDR1 as SEHNR and CDR2 as FQNEAQ (reference sequence).

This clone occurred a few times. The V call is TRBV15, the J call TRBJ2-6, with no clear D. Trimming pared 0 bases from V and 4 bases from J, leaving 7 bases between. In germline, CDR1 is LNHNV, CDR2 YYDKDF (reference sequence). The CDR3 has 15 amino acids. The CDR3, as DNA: TGTGCCACCAGCAGAGATCGTAGGGGGGCCAACGTCCTGACTTTC. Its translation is CATSRDRRGANVLTF.

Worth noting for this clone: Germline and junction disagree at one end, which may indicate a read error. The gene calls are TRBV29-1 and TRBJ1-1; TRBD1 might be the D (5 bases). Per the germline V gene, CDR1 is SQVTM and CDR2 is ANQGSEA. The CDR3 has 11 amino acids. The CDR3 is CSVVMGSAGVF. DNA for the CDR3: TGCAGCGTTGTTATGGGCTCGGCGGGGGTTTTT.

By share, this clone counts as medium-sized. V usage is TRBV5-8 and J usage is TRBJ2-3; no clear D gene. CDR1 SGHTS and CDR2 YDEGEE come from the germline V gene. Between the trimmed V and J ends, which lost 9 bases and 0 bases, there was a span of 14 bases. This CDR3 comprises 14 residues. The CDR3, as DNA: TGTGCCACCGGCGGTAGGTTCAGCACAGATACGCAGTATTTT. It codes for CATGGRFSTDTQYF.

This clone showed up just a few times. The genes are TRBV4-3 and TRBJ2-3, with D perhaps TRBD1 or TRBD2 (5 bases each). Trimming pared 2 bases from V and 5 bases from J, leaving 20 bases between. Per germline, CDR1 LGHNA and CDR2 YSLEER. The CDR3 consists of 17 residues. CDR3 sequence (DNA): TGCGCCAGCAGCCAAAGATGGGGGTCCCAAAAAGTAGATACGCAGTATTTT. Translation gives CASSQRWGSQKVDTQYF.

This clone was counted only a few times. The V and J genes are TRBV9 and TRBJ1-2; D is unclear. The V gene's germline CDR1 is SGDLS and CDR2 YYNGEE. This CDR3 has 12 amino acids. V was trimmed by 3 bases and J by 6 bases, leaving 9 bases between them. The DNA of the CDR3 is TGTGCCAGCAGCGCCCCTCCGGATGGCTACACCTTC. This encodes CASSAPPDGYTF.

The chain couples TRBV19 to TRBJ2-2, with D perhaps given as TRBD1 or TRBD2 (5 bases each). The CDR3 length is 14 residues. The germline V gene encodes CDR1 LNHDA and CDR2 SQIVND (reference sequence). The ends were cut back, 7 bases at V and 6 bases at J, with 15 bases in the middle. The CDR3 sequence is CASTDGWGSGELFF. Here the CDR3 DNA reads TGTGCCAGTACCGACGGCTGGGGGTCCGGGGAGCTGTTTTTT.

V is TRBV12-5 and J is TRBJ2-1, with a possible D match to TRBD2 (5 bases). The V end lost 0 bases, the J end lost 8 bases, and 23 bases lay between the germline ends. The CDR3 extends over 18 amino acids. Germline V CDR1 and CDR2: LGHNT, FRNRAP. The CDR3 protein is CASGLVLSGQITGDEQFF. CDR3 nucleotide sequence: TGTGCTAGTGGTTTGGTACTGTCCGGGCAGATCACCGGGGATGAGCAGTTCTTC. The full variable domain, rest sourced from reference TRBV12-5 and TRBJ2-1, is DARVTQTPRHKVTEMGQEVTMRCQPILGHNTVFWYRQTMMQGLELLAYFRNRAPLDDSGMPKDRFSAEMPDATLATLKIQPSEPRDSAVYFCASGLVLSGQITGDEQFFGPGTRLTVL.

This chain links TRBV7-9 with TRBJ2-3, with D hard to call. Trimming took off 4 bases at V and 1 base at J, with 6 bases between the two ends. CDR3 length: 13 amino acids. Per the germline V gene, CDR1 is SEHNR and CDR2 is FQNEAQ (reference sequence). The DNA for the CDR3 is TGTGCCAGCAGCTCCATAGGCACAGATACGCAGTATTTT. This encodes CASSSIGTDTQYF.

The CDR3 is CASSAGGGVGLTF. Here the CDR3 DNA reads TGTGCCAGCAGCGCGGGCGGGGGCGTAGGACTGACCTTC. The rearrangement uses TRBV9 and TRBJ1-2; possible D gene TRBD1, 6 bases. With 3 bases removed from V and 14 bases from J, the gap between germline ends came to 20 bases. The CDR3 runs 13 residues. Germline values: CDR1 SGDLS, CDR2 YYNGEE.

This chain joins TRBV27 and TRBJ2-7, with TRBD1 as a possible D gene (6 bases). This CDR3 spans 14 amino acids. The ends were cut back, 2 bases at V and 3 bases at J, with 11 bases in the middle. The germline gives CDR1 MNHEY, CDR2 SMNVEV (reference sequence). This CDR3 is CASSLIGQIYEQYF. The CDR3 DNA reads TGTGCCAGCAGTTTAATTGGACAGATCTACGAGCAGTACTTC.

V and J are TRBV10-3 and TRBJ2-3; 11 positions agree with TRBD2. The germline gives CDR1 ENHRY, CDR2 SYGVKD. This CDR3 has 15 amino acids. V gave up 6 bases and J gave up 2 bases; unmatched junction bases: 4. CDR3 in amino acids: CAISTSGGITDTQYF. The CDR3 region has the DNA TGTGCCATCAGCACTAGCGGGGGCATCACAGATACGCAGTATTTT.

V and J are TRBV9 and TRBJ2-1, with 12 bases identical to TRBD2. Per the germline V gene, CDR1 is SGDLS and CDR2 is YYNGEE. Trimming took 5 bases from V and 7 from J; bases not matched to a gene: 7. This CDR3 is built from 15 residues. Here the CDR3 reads CASSGRLAGENEQFF. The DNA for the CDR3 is TGTGCCAGCAGTGGTCGACTAGCGGGGGAGAATGAGCAGTTCTTC.

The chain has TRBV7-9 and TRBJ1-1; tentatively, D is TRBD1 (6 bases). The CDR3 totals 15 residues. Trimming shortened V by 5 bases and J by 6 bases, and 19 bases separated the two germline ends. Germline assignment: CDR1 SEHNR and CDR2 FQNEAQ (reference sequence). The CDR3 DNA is TGTGCCAGCAGCGCAAGAGGTCAGGGGTATGCTGAAGCTTTCTTT. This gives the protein CASSARGQGYAEAFF.

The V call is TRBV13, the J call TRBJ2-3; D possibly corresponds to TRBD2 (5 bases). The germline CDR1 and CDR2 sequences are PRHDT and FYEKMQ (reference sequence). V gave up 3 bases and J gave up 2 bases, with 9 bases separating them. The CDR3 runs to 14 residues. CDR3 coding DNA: TGTGCCAGCAGCTTTACCGGGGACACAGATACGCAGTATTTT. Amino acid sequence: CASSFTGDTDTQYF.

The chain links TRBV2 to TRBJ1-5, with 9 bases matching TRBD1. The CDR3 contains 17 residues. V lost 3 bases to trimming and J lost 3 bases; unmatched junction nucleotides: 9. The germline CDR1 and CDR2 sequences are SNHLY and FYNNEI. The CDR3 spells CASSEYPGQGSNQPQHF. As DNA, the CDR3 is TGTGCCAGCAGTGAGTACCCGGGACAGGGATCCAATCAGCCCCAGCATTTT.

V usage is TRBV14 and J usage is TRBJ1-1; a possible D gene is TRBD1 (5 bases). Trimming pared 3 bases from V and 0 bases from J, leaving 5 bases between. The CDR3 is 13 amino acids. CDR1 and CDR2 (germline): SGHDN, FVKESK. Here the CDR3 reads CASSHRVNTEAFF. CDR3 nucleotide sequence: TGTGCCAGCAGCCACAGGGTGAACACTGAAGCTTTCTTT.